Sequencing of this TCR beta chain was carried out in a study of spatial heterogeneity in lung cancer. Overall study: There were consistently more beta-chain sequences detected than alpha-chain sequences.

TCR cDNA molecules were tagged individually, and each one carried a unique molecular identifier. Via MiXCR, TCRdb re-called the 5' RACE reads, giving one row per CDR3 protein. The sample contains tens of thousands of distinct CDR3 sequences, approximately 12% of which appear only once. Described time point: sample taken at primary tumor resection. Just over 70 TRACERx patients with early, untreated non-small cell lung cancer donated samples. Sequencing covered unsorted whole RNA taken from tumor, nontumor lung or frozen PBMC. This CDR3 region has 15 residues. The V and J ends lost 4 bases and 2 bases, in that order; junction bases with no gene match: 7. Germline V CDR1 and CDR2: SGHTA, FQGNSA. This clonotype showed up just a few times.

The chain recombines TRBV7-2 with TRBJ2-5; TRBD2 aligns across 7 bases. The sample in question was PBMCs, obtained at surgery. This clonotype was obtained from a male donor with early-stage non-small cell lung cancer. CDR3 sequence: CASSYLGGGQETQYF. In DNA form, the CDR3 reads TGTGCCAGCAGCTATCTTGGGGGGGGACAAGAGACCCAGTACTTC.